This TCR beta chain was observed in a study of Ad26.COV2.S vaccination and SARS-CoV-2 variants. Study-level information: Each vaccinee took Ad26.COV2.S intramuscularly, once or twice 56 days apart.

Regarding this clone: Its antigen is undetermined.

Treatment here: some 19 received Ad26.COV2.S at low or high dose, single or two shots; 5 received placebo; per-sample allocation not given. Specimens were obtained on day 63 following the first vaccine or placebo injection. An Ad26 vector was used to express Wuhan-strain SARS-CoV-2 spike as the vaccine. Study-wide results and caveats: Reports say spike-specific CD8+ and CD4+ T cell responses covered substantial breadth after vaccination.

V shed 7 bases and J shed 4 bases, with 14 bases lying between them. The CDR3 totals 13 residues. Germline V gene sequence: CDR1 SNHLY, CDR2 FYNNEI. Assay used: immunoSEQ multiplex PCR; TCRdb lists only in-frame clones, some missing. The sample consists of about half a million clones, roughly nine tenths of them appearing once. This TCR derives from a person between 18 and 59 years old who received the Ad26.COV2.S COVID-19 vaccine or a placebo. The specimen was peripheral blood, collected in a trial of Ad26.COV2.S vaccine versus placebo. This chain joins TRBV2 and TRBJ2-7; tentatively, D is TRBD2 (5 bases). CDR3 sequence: CASKEGRVYEQYF. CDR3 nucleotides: TGTGCCAGCAAAGAGGGTCGGGTATACGAGCAGTACTTC.